The 6 T cell receptor beta chains in this list originate from one sample, sequenced in a study of blood T cells in healthy people across ages. Alongside a J-beta primer mix, a sample-barcoded 5' primer served in a second PCR lasting about 6 to 11 cycles. TCRdb re-analysed the 5' RACE reads in MiXCR, keeping a single row per CDR3 protein. The sample yields around 940,000 distinct CDR3 sequences, just over 50% seen once. The specimen sequenced was blood. The receptors were gathered from a woman in her sixties or seventies in good health.

This rearrangement joins TRBV4-2 to TRBJ2-7, with a tentative D call TRBD2 (6 bases). This CDR3 has 16 residues. Germline CDR1 reads LGHNA; CDR2 reads YNFKEQ. V was clipped by 4 bases and J by 1 base, with 17 bases between them. The CDR3 loop reads CASSPLHELASYEQYF. The CDR3 DNA sequence: TGTGCCAGCAGCCCCCTCCATGAACTAGCTTCCTACGAGCAGTACTTC.

The gene calls are TRBV6-5 and TRBJ1-2; a weak D match, TRBD1 (5 bases). CDR1 is MNHEY, CDR2 SVGAGI, per germline. The V end lost 0 bases, the J end lost 4 bases, and 9 bases lay between the germline ends. This CDR3 is 14 amino acids long. The CDR3 protein is CASSYSKGAYGYTF. The CDR3, as DNA: TGTGCCAGCAGTTACTCGAAAGGGGCCTATGGCTACACCTTC.

The chain employs TRBV7-3 and TRBJ2-7; tentatively, D is TRBD1 or TRBD2 (5 bases each). Germline-derived CDR1 and CDR2 are SGHTA and FQGTGA. The CDR3 contains 15 residues. Between the trimmed V and J ends, which lost 2 bases and 3 bases, there was a span of 14 bases. CDR3 DNA: TGTGCCAGCAGCTTATCAGGGACCGTCCTCTACGAGCAGTACTTC. This encodes CASSLSGTVLYEQYF.

The chain joins TRBV5-1 to TRBJ2-4; D possibly matches TRBD1 or TRBD2 (5 bases each). The DNA end favors TRBJ2-7, so the J call may be wrong. CDR1 and CDR2 (germline): SGHRS, YFSETQ. There are 13 residues in the CDR3. The CDR3 bases are TGCGCCAGCAGCTTGGCCAGGGACCACGAGCAGTACTTC. Translation gives CASSLARDHEQYF.

The CDR3 here is CASSLVPGGRAGETEQYF. In DNA form, the CDR3 reads TGTGCCAGCAGCTTAGTTCCAGGGGGACGAGCGGGAGAGACTGAGCAGTACTTC. The genes are TRBV7-2 and TRBJ2-7; D possibly corresponds to TRBD2 (8 bases). The CDR3 covers 18 residues. V shed 1 base and J shed 7 bases, with 26 bases lying between them. The V gene's germline CDR1 is SGHTA and CDR2 FQGNSA.

V and J are TRBV6-2 or TRBV6-3 and TRBJ1-5; 11 bases align to TRBD1. This CDR3 is 15 amino acids long. The germline V gene encodes CDR1 MNHEY and CDR2 SVGEGT. V lost 6 bases to trimming and J lost 6 bases; unmatched junction nucleotides: 7. In DNA, the CDR3 is TGTGCCAGCAGCCTCACTGGACAGGGGGCTCAGCCCCAGCATTTT. This gives the protein CASSLTGQGAQPQHF.